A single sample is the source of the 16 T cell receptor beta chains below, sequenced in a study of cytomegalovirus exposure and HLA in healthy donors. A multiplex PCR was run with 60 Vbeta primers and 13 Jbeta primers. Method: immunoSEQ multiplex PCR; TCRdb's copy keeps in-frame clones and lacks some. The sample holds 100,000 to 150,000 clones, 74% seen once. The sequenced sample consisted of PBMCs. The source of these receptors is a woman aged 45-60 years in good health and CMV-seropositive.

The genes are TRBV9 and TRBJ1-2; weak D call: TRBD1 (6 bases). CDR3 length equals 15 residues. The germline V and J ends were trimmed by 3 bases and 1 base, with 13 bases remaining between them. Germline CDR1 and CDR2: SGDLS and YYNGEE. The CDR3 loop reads CASSATGRINYGYTF. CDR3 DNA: TGTGCCAGCAGCGCTACAGGGAGAATTAACTATGGCTACACCTTC.

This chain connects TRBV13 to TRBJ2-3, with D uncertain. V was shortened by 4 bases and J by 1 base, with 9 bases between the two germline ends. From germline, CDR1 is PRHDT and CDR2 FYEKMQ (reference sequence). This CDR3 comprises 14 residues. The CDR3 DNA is TGTGCCAGCAGCTACCCCGGTGGCACAGATACGCAGTATTTT. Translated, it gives CASSYPGGTDTQYF.

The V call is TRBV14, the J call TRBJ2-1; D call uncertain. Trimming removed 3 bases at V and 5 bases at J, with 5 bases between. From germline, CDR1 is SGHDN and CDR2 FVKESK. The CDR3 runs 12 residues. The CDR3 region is CASSHYNNEQFF. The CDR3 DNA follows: TGTGCCAGCAGCCACTATAACAATGAGCAGTTCTTC.

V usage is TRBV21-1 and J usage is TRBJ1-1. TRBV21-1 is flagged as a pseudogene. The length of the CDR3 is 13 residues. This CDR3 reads CASSRGGATEAFF. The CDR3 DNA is TGTGCCAGCAGCCGCGGGGGGGCCACTGAAGCTTTCTTT.

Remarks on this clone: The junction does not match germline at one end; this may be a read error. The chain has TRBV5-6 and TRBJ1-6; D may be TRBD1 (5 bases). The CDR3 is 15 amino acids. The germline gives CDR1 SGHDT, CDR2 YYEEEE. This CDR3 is CSSGKIRDMDSPLHF. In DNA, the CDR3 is TGTTCCAGCGGCAAGATCAGGGATATGGATTCACCCCTCCACTTT.

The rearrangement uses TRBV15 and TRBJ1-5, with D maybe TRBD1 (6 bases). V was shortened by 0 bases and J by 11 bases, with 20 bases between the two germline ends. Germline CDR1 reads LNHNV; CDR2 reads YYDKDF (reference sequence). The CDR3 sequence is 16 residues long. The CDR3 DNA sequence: TGTGCCACCAGCAGAGATGGGGGCCGCCTTCCCCAGGCCCAGCATTTT. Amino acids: CATSRDGGRLPQAQHF.

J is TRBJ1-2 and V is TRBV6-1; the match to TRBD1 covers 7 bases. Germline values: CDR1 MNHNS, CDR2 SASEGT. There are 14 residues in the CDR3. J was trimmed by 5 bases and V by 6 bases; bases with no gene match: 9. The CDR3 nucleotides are TGTGCCAGCAGGAACAGGGGTGTGAGGTATGGCTACACCTTC. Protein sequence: CASRNRGVRYGYTF.

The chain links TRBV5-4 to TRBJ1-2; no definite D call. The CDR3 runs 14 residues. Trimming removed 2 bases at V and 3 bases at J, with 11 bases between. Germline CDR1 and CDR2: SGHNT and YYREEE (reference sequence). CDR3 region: CASSFVPLDYGYTF. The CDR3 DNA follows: TGTGCCAGCAGCTTCGTTCCCCTCGACTATGGCTACACCTTC.

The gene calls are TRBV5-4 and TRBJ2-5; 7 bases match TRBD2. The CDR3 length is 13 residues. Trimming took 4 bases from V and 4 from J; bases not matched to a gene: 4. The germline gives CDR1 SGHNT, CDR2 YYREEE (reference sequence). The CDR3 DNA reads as TGTGCCAGCAGCCAGCGGGACTTAGAGACCCAGTACTTC. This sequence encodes CASSQRDLETQYF.

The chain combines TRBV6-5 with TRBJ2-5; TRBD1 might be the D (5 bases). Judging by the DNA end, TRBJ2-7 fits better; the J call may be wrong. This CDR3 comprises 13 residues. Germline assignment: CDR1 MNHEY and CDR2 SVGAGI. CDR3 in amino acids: CATGRQSPYEQYF. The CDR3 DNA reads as TGTGCCACCGGTAGACAGAGTCCCTACGAGCAGTACTTC.

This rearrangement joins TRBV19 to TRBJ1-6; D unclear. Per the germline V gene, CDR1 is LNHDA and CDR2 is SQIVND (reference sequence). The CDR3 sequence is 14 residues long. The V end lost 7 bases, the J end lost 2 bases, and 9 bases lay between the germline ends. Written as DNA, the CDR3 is TGTGCCAGTATGATTGGGCCCTATAATTCACCCCTCCACTTT. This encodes CASMIGPYNSPLHF.

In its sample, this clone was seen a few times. CDR3 sequence: CASSLDQGLRHSGANVLTF. CDR3 DNA sequence: TGTGCCAGCAGCTTAGACCAGGGGCTGAGACACTCTGGGGCCAACGTCCTGACTTTC. This sequence joins TRBV11-2 and TRBJ2-6, with D possibly being TRBD1 (6 bases). The CDR3 is 19 residues long. V was pared by 0 bases and J by 0 bases, with 15 bases between. Germline V CDR1 and CDR2: SGHAT, FQNNGV.

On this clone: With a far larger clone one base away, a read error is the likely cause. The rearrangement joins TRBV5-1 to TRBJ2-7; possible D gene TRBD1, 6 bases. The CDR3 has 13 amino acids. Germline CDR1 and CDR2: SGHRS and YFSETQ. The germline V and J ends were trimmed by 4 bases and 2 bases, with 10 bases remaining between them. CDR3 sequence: CASSRDKTYEQYF. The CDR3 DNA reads TGCGCCAGCAGCCGGGACAAGACCTACGAGCAGTACTTC.

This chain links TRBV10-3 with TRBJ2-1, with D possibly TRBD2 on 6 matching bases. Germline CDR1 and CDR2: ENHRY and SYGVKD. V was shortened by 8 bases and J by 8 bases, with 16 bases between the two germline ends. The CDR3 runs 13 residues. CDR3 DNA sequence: TGTGCCATCGGGCGGGATTTAGAGGATGAGCAGTTCTTC. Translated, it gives CAIGRDLEDEQFF.

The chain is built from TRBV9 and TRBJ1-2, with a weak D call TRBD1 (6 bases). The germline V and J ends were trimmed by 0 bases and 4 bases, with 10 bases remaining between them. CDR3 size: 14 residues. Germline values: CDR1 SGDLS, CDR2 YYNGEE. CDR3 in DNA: TGTGCCAGCAGCGTAGAACAGGGCCTCTATGGCTACACCTTC. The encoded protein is CASSVEQGLYGYTF.

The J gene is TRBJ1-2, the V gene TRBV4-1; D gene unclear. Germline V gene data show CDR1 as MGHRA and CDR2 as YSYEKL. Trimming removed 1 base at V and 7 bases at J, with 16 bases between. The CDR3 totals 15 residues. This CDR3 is CASSQGERVPTGYTF. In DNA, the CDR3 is TGCGCCAGCAGCCAAGGAGAGAGAGTTCCCACTGGCTACACCTTC.